This T cell receptor beta chain was identified in a study of CXCR3-negative and CXCR3-positive naive CD8 T cells. Study summary: Sequencing yielded 120 million to 150 million TRB reads, roughly 1.5 +/- 0.3 million per library. General observations from the study: Comparably high diversity marked both naive subsets, whereas memory CD8+ cells had much lower diversity. Naive subsets expressed similar surface CD5; TRB CDR3 features served to infer TCR strength.

Details on this clonotype: The antigen is unknown.

CD45RO-CCR7+CD27+CD95- characterized naive CD8+ T cells. 5' RACE with UMI labels generated the TRB cDNA libraries. TCRdb derives one entry per CDR3 protein from the 5' RACE reads, leaving out DNA. The sample features over 100,000 distinct CDR3 sequences, with less than 0.3% in its top ten. The germline gives CDR1 SGHTA, CDR2 FQGNSA. The CDR3 totals 12 residues. This TCR came from a human donor in good health. Some clones in this sample may be carry-over from other donors' samples. The specimen sequenced was naive CXCR3- CD8+ T cells from blood. Indicated subset: CD45RO-CCR7+CD27+CD95- naive CD8+ T cells lacking CXCR3 (TNR3-). The genes are TRBV7-2 and TRBJ2-1; without DNA, the TCRdb call of TRBD1 cannot be checked. The CDR3 reads CASSFGGTEQFF. The full variable domain, completed using reference TRBV7-2 and TRBJ2-1, is GAGVSQSPSNKVTEKGKDVELRCDPISGHTALYWYRQSLGQGLEFLIYFQGNSAPDKSGLPSDRFSAERTGGSVSTLTIQRTQQEDSAVYLCASSFGGTEQFFGPGTRLTVL.